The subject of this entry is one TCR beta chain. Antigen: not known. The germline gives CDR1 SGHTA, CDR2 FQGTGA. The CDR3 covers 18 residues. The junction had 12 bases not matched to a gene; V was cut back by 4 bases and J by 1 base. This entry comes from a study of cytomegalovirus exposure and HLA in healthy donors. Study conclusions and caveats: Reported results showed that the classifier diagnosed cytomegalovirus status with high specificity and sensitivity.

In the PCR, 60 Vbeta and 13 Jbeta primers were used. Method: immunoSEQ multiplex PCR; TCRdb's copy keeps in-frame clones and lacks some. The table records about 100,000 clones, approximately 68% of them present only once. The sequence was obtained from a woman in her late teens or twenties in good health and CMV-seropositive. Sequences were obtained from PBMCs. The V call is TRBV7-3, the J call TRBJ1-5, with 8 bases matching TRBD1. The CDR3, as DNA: TGTGCCAGCAGCTCGGAGGACAGGGTGCGGCAGAGCAATCAGCCCCAGCATTTT. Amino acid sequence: CASSSEDRVRQSNQPQHF.